Following are 16 T cell receptor beta chains from one sample sequenced in a study of shared clonotypes between healthy human individuals. TCRdb's copy holds only in-frame clones and misses some; the assay was immunoSEQ multiplex PCR. The sample gives approximately 720,000 clones, 55% to 75% of which show up once; roughly 1.8% is in the top ten. The sequencing input was memory CD4+ T cells sorted from blood. The subset denotes: CD45RA-negative fraction. The receptors stem from a woman younger than 45 in good health.

The rearrangement uses TRBV19 and TRBJ1-2; tentative D call: TRBD1 (6 bases). The length of the CDR3 is 16 residues. V was cut by 3 bases and J by 0 bases, with 14 bases left in between. Per germline, CDR1 LNHDA and CDR2 SQIVND (reference sequence). The CDR3 DNA is TGTGCCAGTAGTATTCATGAGGGGACACCTAACTATGGCTACACCTTC. Protein: CASSIHEGTPNYGYTF.

The V and J genes are TRBV6-1 and TRBJ1-1; 7 nucleotides line up with TRBD1. From germline, CDR1 is MNHNS and CDR2 SASEGT. The V gene end was trimmed by 4 bases and the J gene end by 4 bases; junction bases not matched to a gene: 3. The length of the CDR3 is 13 residues. Here the CDR3 reads CASSVGGITEAFF. CDR3 bases: TGTGCCAGCAGTGTAGGGGGCATCACTGAAGCTTTCTTT.

CDR3 nucleotide sequence: TGTGCCAGCAGTGGGAGTCACAGGGGGATACATGAAAAACTGTTTTTT. Its protein product is CASSGSHRGIHEKLFF. The rearrangement links TRBV25-1 to TRBJ1-4, with 8 bases fitting TRBD1. CDR1 MGHDK and CDR2 SYGVNS come from the germline V gene. V trimming: 4 bases; J trimming: 6 bases; junction bases outside the gene matches: 10. This CDR3 has 16 amino acids.

Worth noting for this clone: A read error may explain this, as a much larger clone is one base away. This chain connects TRBV28 to TRBJ1-2, with D possibly TRBD1 on 6 matching bases. The CDR3 is 15 residues long. CDR1 and CDR2 from the germline V gene are MDHEN and SYDVKM. V lost 5 bases to trimming and J lost 0 bases, with 13 bases between them. CDR3: CASSPPGASNYGYTF. The CDR3 DNA follows: TGTGCCAGCAGTCCCCCAGGGGCCTCTAACTATGGCTACACCTTC.

In its sample, this clone was seen a few times. The chain couples TRBV29-1 to TRBJ1-1; D is unresolved. Germline V lookup: CDR1 SQVTM, CDR2 ANQGSEA. Trimming stripped 7 bases from V and 4 bases from J, with 19 bases between. The CDR3 extends over 14 amino acids. CDR3 sequence reads: CSAAGTGRFTEAFF. DNA of the CDR3: TGCAGCGCTGCAGGAACCGGTCGATTCACTGAAGCTTTCTTT.

The V gene is TRBV11-2, the J gene TRBJ1-1; D gene unclear. CDR1 SGHAT and CDR2 FQNNGV come from the germline V gene. V was pared by 5 bases and J by 0 bases, with 7 bases between. The CDR3 has 13 residues. In nucleotides, the CDR3 is TGTGCCAGCAGCATGTTGGTGAACACTGAAGCTTTCTTT. Its protein is CASSMLVNTEAFF.

The count of this clone is one. This chain connects TRBV9 to TRBJ1-1; 9 nucleotides align to TRBD1. With 4 bases clipped from V and 3 bases from J, the junction kept 4 bases outside the gene matches. The CDR3 is 14 amino acids. Looked up from germline, CDR1 is SGDLS and CDR2 is YYNGEE. CDR3 sequence: CASSPRDRDTEAFF. The CDR3 DNA is TGTGCCAGCAGCCCGAGGGACAGGGACACTGAAGCTTTCTTT.

The rearrangement joins TRBV7-3 to TRBJ2-1; a possible D gene is TRBD2 (5 bases). V shed 3 bases and J shed 10 bases, with 13 bases lying between them. The length of the CDR3 is 13 residues. CDR1 SGHTA and CDR2 FQGTGA come from the germline V gene. The CDR3 loop reads CASSLGSDREQFF. The CDR3 coding sequence is TGTGCCAGCAGCTTGGGTAGCGATCGGGAGCAGTTCTTC.

CDR3 amino acids: CASGKTGGDQPQHF. CDR3 sequence (DNA): TGCGCCAGCGGTAAAACAGGGGGCGATCAGCCCCAGCATTTT. The rearrangement links TRBV10-2 to TRBJ1-5; 9 nucleotides match TRBD1. This CDR3 comprises 14 residues. J gave up 5 bases and V 8 bases, and 7 bases lay outside the gene matches. Germline-derived CDR1 and CDR2 are WSHSY and SAAADI.

This clone was found once. The chain carries TRBV23-1 and TRBJ2-5, with 11 bases that match TRBD2. TRBV23-1 counts as an open reading frame of uncertain function. This CDR3 spans 22 amino acids. Trimming removed 0 bases from V and 1 base from J; junction bases left unmatched: 19. This CDR3 is CASSQSLLILLGGLAGQETQYF. The CDR3 DNA is TGCGCCAGCAGTCAATCTCTCTTAATTCTATTAGGTGGACTAGCGGGCCAAGAGACCCAGTACTTC.

The rearrangement uses TRBV4-1 and TRBJ2-3, with D unresolved. Trimming stripped 1 base from V and 0 bases from J, with 8 bases between. The CDR3 sequence is 15 residues long. Germline CDR1 reads MGHRA; CDR2 reads YSYEKL. The CDR3 DNA reads as TGCGCCAGCAGCCAAGTCTTCCCTAGCACAGATACGCAGTATTTT. Translation gives CASSQVFPSTDTQYF.

A single count supports this clone. V is TRBV6-5 and J is TRBJ2-3, with a tentative D call TRBD2 (6 bases). V lost 6 bases, J lost 4 bases, and 14 bases lay in between. Germline loops: CDR1 MNHEY, CDR2 SVGAGI. This CDR3 is 14 amino acids long. The CDR3 here is CASSPRGAPDTQYF. The CDR3 coding sequence is TGTGCCAGCAGCCCCCGCGGGGCTCCAGATACGCAGTATTTT.

This chain links TRBV5-1 with TRBJ2-1; no firm D call. With 7 bases removed from V and 3 bases from J, the gap between germline ends came to 14 bases. CDR3 length: 14 amino acids. Germline CDR1 and CDR2: SGHRS and YFSETQ. CDR3 region: CASSPEYHYNEQFF. The CDR3 coding sequence is TGCGCCAGCTCCCCTGAATACCACTACAATGAGCAGTTCTTC.

V is TRBV29-1 and J is TRBJ1-5, with D maybe TRBD1 (6 bases). Trimming took 6 bases from V and 7 from J, leaving 13 bases between them. This CDR3 has 12 amino acids. CDR1 and CDR2 from the germline V gene are SQVTM and ANQGSEA. The CDR3 coding sequence is TGCAGCGTCCAGGGGTCGGGGCAGCCCCAGCATTTT. It translates to CSVQGSGQPQHF. Looking up the rest from reference TRBV29-1 and TRBJ1-5 gives the full variable domain: SAVISQKPSRDICQRGTSLTIQCQVDSQVTMMFWYRQQPGQSLTLIATANQGSEATYESGFVIDKFPISRPNLTFSTLTVSNMSPEDSSIYLCSVQGSGQPQHFGDGTRLSIL.

This chain connects TRBV5-4 to TRBJ1-3; the match to TRBD1 covers 8 bases. The CDR3 sequence is 16 residues long. CDR1 is SGHNT, CDR2 YYREEE, per germline (reference sequence). With 4 bases clipped from V and 3 bases from J, the junction kept 9 bases outside the gene matches. The CDR3 reads CASSRDRNLGGNTIYF. The CDR3 bases are TGTGCCAGCAGCAGGGACAGGAACCTAGGTGGAAACACCATATATTTT.

This clone has only a few counts. This chain links TRBV6-1 with TRBJ1-1; D not resolved. Germline assignment: CDR1 MNHNS and CDR2 SASEGT. The CDR3 length is 15 residues. The ends were cut back, 9 bases at V and 5 bases at J, with 22 bases in the middle. The CDR3 coding sequence is TGTGCCAGGCACGTGAAGTTATTTGCGGGGACTGAAGCTTTCTTT. As protein: CARHVKLFAGTEAFF.